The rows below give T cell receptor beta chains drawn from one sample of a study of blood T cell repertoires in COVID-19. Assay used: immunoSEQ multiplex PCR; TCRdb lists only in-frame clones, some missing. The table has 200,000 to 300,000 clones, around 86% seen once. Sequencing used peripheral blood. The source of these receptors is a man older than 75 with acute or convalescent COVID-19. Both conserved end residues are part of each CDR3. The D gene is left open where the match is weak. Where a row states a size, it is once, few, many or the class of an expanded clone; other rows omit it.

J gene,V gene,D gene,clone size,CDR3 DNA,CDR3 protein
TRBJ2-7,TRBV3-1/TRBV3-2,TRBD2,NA,TGTGCCAGCAGCCGCGGGACTAGCGGGATAACTTACGAGCAGTACTTC,CASSRGTSGITYEQYF
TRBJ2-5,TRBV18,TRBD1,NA,TGTGCCAGCTCACCCCTCACGTGGCAGGGGGAAGAGACCCAGTACTTC,CASSPLTWQGEETQYF
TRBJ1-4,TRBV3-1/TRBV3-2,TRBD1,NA,TGTGCCAGCAGCCAAGAAAGATTGACAGGGCTTAATGAAAAACTGTTTTTT,CASSQERLTGLNEKLFF
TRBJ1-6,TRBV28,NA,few,TGTGCCAGCAGTCTAGGCCCAGATTCACCCCTCCACTTT,CASSLGPDSPLHF
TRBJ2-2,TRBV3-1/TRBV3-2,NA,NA,TGTGCCAGCAGCCCCTCATTACCGGGGGTAGGGAACACCGGGGAGCTGTTTTTT,CASSPSLPGVGNTGELFF
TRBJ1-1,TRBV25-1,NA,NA,TGTGCCAGCAGCCGCCGGGGTTTGGGGACTGAAGCTTTCTTT,CASSRRGLGTEAFF
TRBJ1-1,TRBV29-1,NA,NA,TGCAGCGTTGGAGGGAAGGGGGGGAGCACTGAAGCTTTCTTT,CSVGGKGGSTEAFF
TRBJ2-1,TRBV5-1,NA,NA,TGCGCCAGCAGCTTGGATCAGGGCACCTACAATGAGCAGTTCTTC,CASSLDQGTYNEQFF
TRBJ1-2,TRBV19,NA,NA,TGTGCCAGTAGTACCCCCCTAGGGGAATCCTATGGCTACACCTTC,CASSTPLGESYGYTF
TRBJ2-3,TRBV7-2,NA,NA,TGTGCCAGCAGCTTAGCGCGTCGGGTAGGGGGTACGCAGTATTTT,CASSLARRVGGTQYF
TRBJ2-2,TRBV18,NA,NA,TGTGCCAGCTCACCACGCGGGACGGCGAACACCGGGGAGCTGTTTTTT,CASSPRGTANTGELFF
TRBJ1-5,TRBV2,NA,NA,TGTGCCAGCAGTGAAGCCGCACAGGCCGTTAAAAATCAGCCCCAGCATTTT,CASSEAAQAVKNQPQHF
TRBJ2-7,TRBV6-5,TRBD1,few,TGTGCCAGCAGTCCCGGGACAGGAAAGGAGGCTTTC,CASSPGTGKEAF
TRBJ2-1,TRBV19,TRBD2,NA,TGTGCCAGTTTTGCTAGCGGGAGTGTTGACTTCGCTGAGCAGTTCTTC,CASFASGSVDFAEQFF
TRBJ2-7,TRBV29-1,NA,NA,TGCAGCGTTGGCGCAGGGCCCGAGCAGTACTTC,CSVGAGPEQYF